The rows below give T cell receptor beta chains drawn from one sample of a study of blood T cell repertoires in COVID-19. The data were produced by immunoSEQ multiplex PCR, yet TCRdb's version contains in-frame clones alone and is incomplete. The table records 29,000 or so clones, about 88% of them present only once. Sequenced input: peripheral blood. The receptors derive from a human donor in a cohort sampled during active COVID-19. Both conserved end residues are part of each CDR3. D genes are given only for firm matches. For some rows the clone size is stated as once, few or many, or as a class when expanded; others skip it.

V,size,D,J,DNA,CDR3
TRBV15,.,.,TRBJ2-5,TGTGCCACTAACCTCAGGTCAGGCCCCAAGGAGACCCAGTACTTC,CATNLRSGPKETQYF
TRBV20-1,.,.,TRBJ1-2,TGCAGTGCACATAACTATGGCTACACCTTC,CSAHNYGYTF
TRBV6-6,.,TRBD1,TRBJ2-2,TGTGCCAGCAGTGACACAGGGGGCACCGGGGAGCTGTTTTTT,CASSDTGGTGELFF
TRBV6-5,.,.,TRBJ1-2,TGTGCCAGCAGTTACTCAGGCGGCGGCTACACCTTC,CASSYSGGGYTF
TRBV10-2,once,TRBD1,TRBJ1-5,TGCGCCAGCAGTACCAAAAACAGGGGCGTACAGCCCCAGCATTTT,CASSTKNRGVQPQHF
TRBV9,.,.,TRBJ2-2,TGTGCCAGCAGCGTAGAAAGCGGAGGCGGGGAGCTGTTTTTT,CASSVESGGGELFF
TRBV7-2,.,TRBD1,TRBJ1-5,TGTGCCAGCAGCCCCACTGACAGGGGGGTTATTAGCAATCAGCCCCAGCATTTT,CASSPTDRGVISNQPQHF
TRBV5-1,.,TRBD2,TRBJ2-1,TGCGCCAGCAGCCCCCAGCGGGGGGGTAGTGAGCAGTTCTTC,CASSPQRGGSEQFF
TRBV7-3,.,TRBD2,TRBJ2-1,TGTGCCAGCAGCTTACCCGAAGCGGGGGTAGGTTATAATGAGCAGTTCTTC,CASSLPEAGVGYNEQFF
TRBV5-1,.,.,TRBJ2-1,TGCGCCAGCAGCCTGTTTAATGAGCAGTTCTTC,CASSLFNEQFF
TRBV9,.,TRBD2,TRBJ2-7,TGTGCCAGCAGCGTAGACGGGGGGGCCTACGAGCAGTACTTC,CASSVDGGAYEQYF
TRBV3-1/TRBV3-2,.,.,TRBJ1-3,TGTGCCAGCAGCCAAGACAGGCACTCTGGAAACACCATATATTTT,CASSQDRHSGNTIYF
TRBV11-2,.,TRBD1,TRBJ1-3,TGTGCCAGCAGCCGGGACAGGGTCTTCGGAAACACCATATATTTT,CASSRDRVFGNTIYF
TRBV19,.,TRBD1,TRBJ1-2,TGTGCCAGTAGTAAGCGGGGGACAGGGATCGGCGGCTACACCTTC,CASSKRGTGIGGYTF
TRBV9,.,.,TRBJ2-2,TGTGCCAGCAGCCCCGGAGGTGGAACCGGGGAGCTGTTTTTT,CASSPGGGTGELFF
TRBV4-3,.,.,TRBJ2-2,TGCGCCAGCAGCCAAGGACTTAGTGGCACCGGGGAGCTGTTTTTT,CASSQGLSGTGELFF
TRBV11-3,.,TRBD1,TRBJ1-6,TGTGCCAGCAGTCTTACAGGGGTTAATTCACCCCTCCACTTT,CASSLTGVNSPLHF
TRBV2,.,.,TRBJ1-1,TGTGCCAGCAGATTCGGACAGAGAAACACTGAAGCTTTCTTT,CASRFGQRNTEAFF
TRBV28,.,.,TRBJ2-7,TGTGCCAGCAGTAAAGGGGCCTACCAGGGGAGTGAGCAGTACTTC,CASSKGAYQGSEQYF
TRBV29-1,.,.,TRBJ2-4,TGCAGCGTTGTACAGGGAAACATTCAGTACTTC,CSVVQGNIQYF
TRBV28,.,TRBD2,TRBJ2-4,TGTGCCCACGGGGGGGCAGGAAAGGGAAACATTCAGTACTTC,CAHGGAGKGNIQYF
TRBV7-9,few,TRBD1,TRBJ1-5,TGTGCCAGCAGCCTGACCGGGACAGGGGGCAATCAGCCCCAGCATTTT,CASSLTGTGGNQPQHF
TRBV6-1,.,TRBD1,TRBJ1-5,TGTGCCAGCAGTGAAGACGGGACAGGGGGGCAGCCCCAGCATTTT,CASSEDGTGGQPQHF
TRBV11-3,.,TRBD1,TRBJ2-3,TGTGCCAGCAGCTTAGACGGGGACAGTACGCAGTATTTT,CASSLDGDSTQYF
TRBV12-5,.,.,TRBJ1-3,TGTGCTAGTGCCCCCGAGGGGGGGGCCATATATTTT,CASAPEGGAIYF
TRBV4-3,.,.,TRBJ2-1,TGCGCCAGCAGCCAAGGCGACAATGAGCAGTTCTTC,CASSQGDNEQFF
TRBV3-1/TRBV3-2,.,TRBD2,TRBJ2-1,TGTGCCAGCAGCCAAGCACGACTAGCGGAATCCTACAATGAGCAGTTCTTC,CASSQARLAESYNEQFF
TRBV6-1,once,.,TRBJ1-3,TGTGCCAGCAGTGAAGGAGGATATGGAGGAAACACCATATATTTT,CASSEGGYGGNTIYF
TRBV7-2,.,.,TRBJ1-1,TGTGCCAGCAGCTTACTCAGGAACACTGAAGCTTTCTTT,CASSLLRNTEAFF
TRBV2,.,.,TRBJ2-7,TGTGCCAGCAGTGACCCCACTCTAATGACATACGAGCAGTACTTC,CASSDPTLMTYEQYF
TRBV27,once,.,TRBJ2-1,TGTGCCAGCAGAGACCGGGGTTACTCCTACAATGAGCAGTTCTTC,CASRDRGYSYNEQFF
TRBV7-9,.,TRBD2,TRBJ2-1,TGTGCCAGCAGCTTACTAGCGGGGGGCCTAACATCCTACAATGAGCAGTTCTTC,CASSLLAGGLTSYNEQFF
TRBV7-9,.,.,TRBJ2-7,TGTGCCAGCAGCTTAGCACTCGGGTTCGACGAGCAGTACTTC,CASSLALGFDEQYF
TRBV6-2/TRBV6-3,.,.,TRBJ2-7,TGTGCCAGCAGTCGCGGGGAAAGCTCCTACGAGCAGTACTTC,CASSRGESSYEQYF
TRBV6-5,once,.,TRBJ1-2,TGTGCCAGCAGTATGGACACAAACTATGGCTACACCTTC,CASSMDTNYGYTF
TRBV18,.,.,TRBJ2-5,TGTGCCAGCTCACCAGTCGTTCAAGAGACCCAGTACTTC,CASSPVVQETQYF
TRBV6-6,.,.,TRBJ1-5,TGTGCCACCGAGGCAGGGGTCAATCAGCCCCAGCATTTT,CATEAGVNQPQHF
TRBV18,.,.,TRBJ1-4,TGTGCCAGCTCACCCCAGTCTAATGAAAAACTGTTTTTT,CASSPQSNEKLFF
TRBV12-3/TRBV12-4,.,.,TRBJ1-6,TGTGCCAGCAGTTTGGGGGGTAATTCACCCCTCCACTTT,CASSLGGNSPLHF
TRBV4-3,.,TRBD2,TRBJ2-1,TGCGCCAGCAGCCGGGGACTAGCGGGGGGGAATGAGCAGTTCTTC,CASSRGLAGGNEQFF
TRBV28,few,TRBD1,TRBJ1-4,TGTGCCAGCAGTTTGGGACAGGGCCCAACTAATGAAAAACTGTTTTTT,CASSLGQGPTNEKLFF
TRBV4-3,.,TRBD2,TRBJ2-3,TGCGCCAGCAGCCAGGCCTCGGGCGGGGGGTCCACAGATACGCAGTATTTT,CASSQASGGGSTDTQYF
TRBV6-1,.,TRBD2,TRBJ2-7,TGTGCCAGCAGTGAGACTAGCGGGGGGCTCCCTTCGTACGAGCAGTACTTC,CASSETSGGLPSYEQYF
TRBV21-1,.,.,TRBJ1-5,TGTGCCAGCAGCAAAGTGAGCCCCCCCTTTATAAGCAATCAGCCCCAGCATTTT,CASSKVSPPFISNQPQHF
TRBV5-4,.,.,TRBJ2-2,TGTGCCAGCAGCTTGGGTGTCGAACAGAACACCGGGGAGCTGTTTTTT,CASSLGVEQNTGELFF
TRBV5-4,.,.,TRBJ1-4,TGTGCCAGCAGCCCCGGGGGGGGATCGGCTAATGAAAAACTGTTTTTT,CASSPGGGSANEKLFF
TRBV3-1/TRBV3-2,.,.,TRBJ1-3,TGTGCCAGCAGCCAAGAGAGCGGGTCTGGAAACACCATATATTTT,CASSQESGSGNTIYF
TRBV5-5,.,.,TRBJ2-1,TGTGCCAGCAGCTTGGGCACAGGGACCTACAATGAGCAGTTCTTC,CASSLGTGTYNEQFF
TRBV30,.,.,TRBJ1-6,TGTGCCTGGATGGAGACAGGCACCTATAATTCACCCCTCCACTTT,CAWMETGTYNSPLHF
TRBV6-5,few,.,TRBJ1-1,TGTGCCAGCACCTCCCGAGTTGCTAAAGCTTTCTTT,CASTSRVAKAFF
TRBV3-1/TRBV3-2,.,.,TRBJ2-7,TGTGCCAGCAGCCAAGGCCAGGGGTGGTGGAACTTC,CASSQGQGWWNF
TRBV10-3,.,.,TRBJ2-1,TGTGCCATCAGTGAGGTTTGGGGGCAGGGGAGACTCTACAATGAGCAGTTCTTC,CAISEVWGQGRLYNEQFF
TRBV2,.,TRBD2,TRBJ2-3,TGTGCCAGCAGTGATTCTAGCGGGGCCGGGGGGGATACGCAGTATTTT,CASSDSSGAGGDTQYF
TRBV7-3,.,TRBD2,TRBJ2-3,TGTGCCAGCAGCCCCTGGCGGGAGGGAGATACGCAGTATTTT,CASSPWREGDTQYF